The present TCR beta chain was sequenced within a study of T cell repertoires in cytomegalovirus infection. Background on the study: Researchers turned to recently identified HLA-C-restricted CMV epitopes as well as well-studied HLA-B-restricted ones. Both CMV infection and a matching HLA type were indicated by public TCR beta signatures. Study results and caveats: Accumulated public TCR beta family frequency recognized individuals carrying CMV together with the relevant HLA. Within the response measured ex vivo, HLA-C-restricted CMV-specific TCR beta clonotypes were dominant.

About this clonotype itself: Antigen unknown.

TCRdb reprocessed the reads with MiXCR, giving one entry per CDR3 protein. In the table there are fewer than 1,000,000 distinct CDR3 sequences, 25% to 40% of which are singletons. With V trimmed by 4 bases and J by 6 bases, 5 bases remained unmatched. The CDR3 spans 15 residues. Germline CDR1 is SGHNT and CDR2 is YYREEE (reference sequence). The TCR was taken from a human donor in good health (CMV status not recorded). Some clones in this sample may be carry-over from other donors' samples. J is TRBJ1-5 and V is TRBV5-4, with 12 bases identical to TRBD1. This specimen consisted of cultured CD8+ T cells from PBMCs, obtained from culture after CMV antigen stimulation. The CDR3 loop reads CASSRDRGLAQPQHF. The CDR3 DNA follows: TGTGCCAGCAGCCGGGACAGGGGGCTTGCTCAGCCCCAGCATTTT.